This record looks at one TCR beta chain sequence and its context. The data derive from a study of cytomegalovirus exposure and HLA in healthy donors. The ends lost 6 bases at V and 0 bases at J; junction bases unmatched: 8. The CDR3 loop spans 17 amino acids. Germline assignment: CDR1 MDHEN and CDR2 SYDVKM. Each donor was healthy, and each was a bone marrow donor. The study ran its PCR with 60 Vbeta and 13 Jbeta primers. Sequenced by immunoSEQ multiplex PCR; TCRdb stores in-frame clones only, minus some. The table has roughly 150,000 clones, around two thirds seen once; the top ten hold about 9.4%. The source is a man younger than 45 in good health and CMV-seropositive. Sequencing used PBMCs. The genes are TRBV28 and TRBJ1-6, with TRBD1 matching over 7 bases. The CDR3 DNA sequence: TGTGCCAGCAGCAGGGACAGCGAAAGCTCCTATAATTCACCCCTCCACTTT. This gives the protein CASSRDSESSYNSPLHF.